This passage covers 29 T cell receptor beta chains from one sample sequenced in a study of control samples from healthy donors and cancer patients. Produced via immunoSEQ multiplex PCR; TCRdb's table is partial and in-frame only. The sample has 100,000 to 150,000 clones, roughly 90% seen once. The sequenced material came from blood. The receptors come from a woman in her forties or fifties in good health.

CDR3 DNA: TGTGCCAGCAGCCCGACCCTTAACACCGGGGAGCTGTTTTTT. Its translation: CASSPTLNTGELFF. The chain couples TRBV6-6 to TRBJ2-2; D unresolved. Germline lookup yields CDR1 MNHNY and CDR2 SVGAGI (reference sequence). V was shortened by 6 bases and J by 2 bases, with 10 bases between the two germline ends. This CDR3 is built from 14 residues.

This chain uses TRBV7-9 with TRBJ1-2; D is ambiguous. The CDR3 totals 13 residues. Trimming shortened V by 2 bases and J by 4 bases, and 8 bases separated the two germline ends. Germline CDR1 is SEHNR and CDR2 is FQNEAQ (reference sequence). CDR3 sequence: CASSLSQTYGYTF. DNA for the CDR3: TGTGCCAGCAGCTTATCTCAGACCTATGGCTACACCTTC.

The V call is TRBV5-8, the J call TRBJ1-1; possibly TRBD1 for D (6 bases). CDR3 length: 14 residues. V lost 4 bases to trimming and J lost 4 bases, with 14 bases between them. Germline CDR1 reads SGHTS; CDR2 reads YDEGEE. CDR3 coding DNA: TGTGCCAGCAGCAAACGAGCAGGGGCCACTGAAGCTTTCTTT. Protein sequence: CASSKRAGATEAFF.

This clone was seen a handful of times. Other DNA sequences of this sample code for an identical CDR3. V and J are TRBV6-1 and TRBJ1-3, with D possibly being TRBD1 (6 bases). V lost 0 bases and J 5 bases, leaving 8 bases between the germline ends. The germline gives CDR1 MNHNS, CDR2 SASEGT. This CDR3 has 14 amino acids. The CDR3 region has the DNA TGTGCCAGCAGTGAAGCGGGGGCCAGAAACACCATATATTTT. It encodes CASSEAGARNTIYF.

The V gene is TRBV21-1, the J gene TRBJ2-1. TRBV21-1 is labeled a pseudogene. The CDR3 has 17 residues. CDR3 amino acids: CASTPSPYNSSYNEQFF. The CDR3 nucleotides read TGTGCCAGCACCCCCAGCCCCTATAATAGCTCCTACAATGAGCAGTTCTTC.

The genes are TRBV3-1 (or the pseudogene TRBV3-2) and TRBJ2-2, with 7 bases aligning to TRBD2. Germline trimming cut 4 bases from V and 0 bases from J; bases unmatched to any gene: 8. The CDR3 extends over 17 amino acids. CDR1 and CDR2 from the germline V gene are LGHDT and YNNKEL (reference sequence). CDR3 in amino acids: CASSRLGTTPNTGELFF. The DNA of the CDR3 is TGTGCCAGCAGCCGCCTCGGGACTACCCCGAACACCGGGGAGCTGTTTTTT.

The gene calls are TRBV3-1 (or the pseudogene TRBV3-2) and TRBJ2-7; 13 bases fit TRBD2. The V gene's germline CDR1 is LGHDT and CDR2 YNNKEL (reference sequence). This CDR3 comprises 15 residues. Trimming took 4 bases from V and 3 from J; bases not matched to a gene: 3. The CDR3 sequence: CASSRGTSGNYEQYF. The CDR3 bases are TGTGCCAGCAGCCGCGGGACTAGCGGGAACTACGAGCAGTACTTC.

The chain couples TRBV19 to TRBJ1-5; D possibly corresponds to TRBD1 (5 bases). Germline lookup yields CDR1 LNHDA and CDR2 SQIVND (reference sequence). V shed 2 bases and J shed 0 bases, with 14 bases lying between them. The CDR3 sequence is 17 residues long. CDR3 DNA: TGTGCCAGTAGTATACCCCTTAGTGGGGGTAGCAATCAGCCCCAGCATTTT. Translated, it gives CASSIPLSGGSNQPQHF.

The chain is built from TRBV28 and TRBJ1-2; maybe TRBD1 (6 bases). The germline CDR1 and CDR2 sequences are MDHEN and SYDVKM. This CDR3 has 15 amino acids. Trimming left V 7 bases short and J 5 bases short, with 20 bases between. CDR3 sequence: CASIGGFGVGYGYTF. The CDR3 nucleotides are TGTGCCAGCATAGGGGGGTTCGGTGTGGGGTATGGCTACACCTTC.

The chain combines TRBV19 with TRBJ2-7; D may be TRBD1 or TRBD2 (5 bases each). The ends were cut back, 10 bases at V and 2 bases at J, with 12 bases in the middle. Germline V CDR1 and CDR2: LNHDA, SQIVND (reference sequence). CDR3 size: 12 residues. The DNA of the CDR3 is TGTGCCACCGGGGACGGGCCCTACGAGCAGTACTTC. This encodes CATGDGPYEQYF.

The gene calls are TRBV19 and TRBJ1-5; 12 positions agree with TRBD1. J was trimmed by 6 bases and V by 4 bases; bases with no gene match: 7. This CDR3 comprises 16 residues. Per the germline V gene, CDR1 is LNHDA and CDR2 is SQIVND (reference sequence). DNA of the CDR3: TGTGCCAGTAGTAGACGGGACAGGGGGCAAGGTCAGCCCCAGCATTTT. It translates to CASSRRDRGQGQPQHF.

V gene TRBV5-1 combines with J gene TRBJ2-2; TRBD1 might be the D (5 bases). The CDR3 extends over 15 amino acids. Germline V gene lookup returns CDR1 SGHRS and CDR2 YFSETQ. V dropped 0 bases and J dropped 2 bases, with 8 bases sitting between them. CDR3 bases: TGCGCCAGCAGCTTGGGCAGGGTTAACACCGGGGAGCTGTTTTTT. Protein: CASSLGRVNTGELFF.

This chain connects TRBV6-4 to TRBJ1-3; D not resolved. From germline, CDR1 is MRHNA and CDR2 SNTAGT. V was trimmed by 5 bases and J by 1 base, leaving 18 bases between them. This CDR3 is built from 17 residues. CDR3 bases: TGTGCCAGCAGTCCAAACAGCCCTCGCCGATCTGGAAACACCATATATTTT. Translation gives CASSPNSPRRSGNTIYF.

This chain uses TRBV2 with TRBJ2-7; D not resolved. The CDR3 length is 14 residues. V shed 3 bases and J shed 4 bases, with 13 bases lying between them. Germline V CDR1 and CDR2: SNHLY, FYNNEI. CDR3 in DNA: TGTGCCAGCAGTGAGCCTGCACGCGTATACGAGCAGTACTTC. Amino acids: CASSEPARVYEQYF.

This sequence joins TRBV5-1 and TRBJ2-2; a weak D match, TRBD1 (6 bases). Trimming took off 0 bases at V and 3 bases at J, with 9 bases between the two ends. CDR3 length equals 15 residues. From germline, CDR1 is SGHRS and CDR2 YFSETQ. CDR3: CASSLAQGDTGELFF. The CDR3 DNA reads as TGCGCCAGCAGCTTGGCACAGGGAGACACCGGGGAGCTGTTTTTT.

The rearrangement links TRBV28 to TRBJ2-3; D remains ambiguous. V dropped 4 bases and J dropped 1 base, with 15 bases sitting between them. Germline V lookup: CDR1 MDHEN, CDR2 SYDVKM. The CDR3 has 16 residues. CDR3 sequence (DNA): TGTGCCAGCAGTTCCCTGGCCCGGTTGGGCACAGATACGCAGTATTTT. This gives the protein CASSSLARLGTDTQYF.

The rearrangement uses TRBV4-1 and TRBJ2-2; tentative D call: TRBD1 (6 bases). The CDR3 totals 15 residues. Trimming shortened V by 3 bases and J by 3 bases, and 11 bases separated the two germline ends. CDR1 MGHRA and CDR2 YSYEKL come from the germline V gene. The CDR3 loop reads CASSHLQGYTGELFF. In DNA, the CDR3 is TGCGCCAGCAGCCACCTACAGGGTTACACCGGGGAGCTGTTTTTT.

This CDR3 reads CASSSSPGQVRGYTF. In nucleotides, the CDR3 is TGTGCCAGTAGTTCCAGCCCGGGACAGGTCCGTGGCTACACCTTC. This sequence joins TRBV19 and TRBJ1-2; 8 nucleotides align to TRBD1. CDR1 and CDR2 from the germline V gene are LNHDA and SQIVND (reference sequence). The V and J ends lost 5 bases and 7 bases, in that order; junction bases with no gene match: 12. The CDR3 length is 15 residues.

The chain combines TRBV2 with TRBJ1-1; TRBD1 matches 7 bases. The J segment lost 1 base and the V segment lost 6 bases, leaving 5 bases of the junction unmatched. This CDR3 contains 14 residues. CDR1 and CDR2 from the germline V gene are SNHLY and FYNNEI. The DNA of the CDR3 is TGTGCCAGCAGGTCACAGGGGAAGAACACTGAAGCTTTCTTT. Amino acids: CASRSQGKNTEAFF.

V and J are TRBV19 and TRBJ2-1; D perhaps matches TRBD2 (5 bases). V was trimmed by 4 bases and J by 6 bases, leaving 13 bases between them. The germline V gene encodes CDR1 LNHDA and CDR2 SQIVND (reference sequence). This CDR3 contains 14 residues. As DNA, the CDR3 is TGTGCCAGTAGTACGGAAAGGGAGATCAATGAGCAGTTCTTC. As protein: CASSTEREINEQFF. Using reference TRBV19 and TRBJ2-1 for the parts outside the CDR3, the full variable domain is DGGITQSPKYLFRKEGQNVTLSCEQNLNHDAMYWYRQDPGQGLRLIYYSQIVNDFQKGDIAEGYSVSREKKESFPLTVTSAQKNPTAFYLCASSTEREINEQFFGPGTRLTVL.

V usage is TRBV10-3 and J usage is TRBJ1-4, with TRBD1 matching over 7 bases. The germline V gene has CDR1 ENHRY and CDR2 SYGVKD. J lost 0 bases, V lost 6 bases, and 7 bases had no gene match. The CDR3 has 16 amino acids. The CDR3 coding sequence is TGTGCCATCAGAGCAGGGACAGCTGCAACTAATGAAAAACTGTTTTTT. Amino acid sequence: CAIRAGTAATNEKLFF.

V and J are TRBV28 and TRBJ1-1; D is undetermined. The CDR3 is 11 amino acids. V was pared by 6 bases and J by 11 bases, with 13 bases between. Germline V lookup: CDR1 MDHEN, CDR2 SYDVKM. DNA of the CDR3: TGTGCCAGCAGCTTCGAGTCGTCCGCTTTCTTT. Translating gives CASSFESSAFF.

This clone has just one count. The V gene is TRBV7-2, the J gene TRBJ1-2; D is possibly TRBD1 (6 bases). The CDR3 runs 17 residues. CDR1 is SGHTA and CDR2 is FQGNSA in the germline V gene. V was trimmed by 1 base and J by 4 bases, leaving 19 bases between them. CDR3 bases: TGTGCCAGCAGCTTAGACTTCACCAGGGGTTCATCCTATGGCTACACCTTC. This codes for CASSLDFTRGSSYGYTF.

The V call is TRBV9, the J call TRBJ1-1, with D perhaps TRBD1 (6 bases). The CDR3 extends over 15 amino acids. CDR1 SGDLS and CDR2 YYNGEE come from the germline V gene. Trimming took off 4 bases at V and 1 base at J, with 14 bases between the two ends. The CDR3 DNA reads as TGTGCCAGCAGCTCCGGCCAGGGGCGGAACACTGAAGCTTTCTTT. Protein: CASSSGQGRNTEAFF.

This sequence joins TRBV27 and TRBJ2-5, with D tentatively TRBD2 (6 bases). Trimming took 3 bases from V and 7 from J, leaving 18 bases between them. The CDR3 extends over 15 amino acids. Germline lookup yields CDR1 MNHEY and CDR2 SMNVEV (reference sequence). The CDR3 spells CASSLGLGSSWTQYF. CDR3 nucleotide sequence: TGTGCCAGCAGTTTGGGACTGGGAAGCTCTTGGACCCAGTACTTC.

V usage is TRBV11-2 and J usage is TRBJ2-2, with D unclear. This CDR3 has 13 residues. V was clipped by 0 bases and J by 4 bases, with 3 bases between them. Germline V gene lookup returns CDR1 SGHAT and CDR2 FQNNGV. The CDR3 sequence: CASSLDTTGELFF. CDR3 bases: TGTGCCAGCAGCTTAGACACCACCGGGGAGCTGTTTTTT.

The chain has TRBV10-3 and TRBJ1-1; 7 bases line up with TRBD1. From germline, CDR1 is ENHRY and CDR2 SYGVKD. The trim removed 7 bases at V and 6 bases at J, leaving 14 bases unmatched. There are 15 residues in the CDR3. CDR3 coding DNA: TGTGCCATCATCAAGACGGGACAGCCGATACCTGAAGCTTTCTTT. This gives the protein CAIIKTGQPIPEAFF.

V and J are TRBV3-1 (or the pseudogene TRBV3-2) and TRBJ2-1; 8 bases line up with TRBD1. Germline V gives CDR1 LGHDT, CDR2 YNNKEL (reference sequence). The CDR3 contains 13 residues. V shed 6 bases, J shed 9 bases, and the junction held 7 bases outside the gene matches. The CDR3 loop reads CASRRTGSGEQFF. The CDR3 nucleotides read TGTGCCAGCAGACGGACAGGGTCAGGTGAGCAGTTCTTC.

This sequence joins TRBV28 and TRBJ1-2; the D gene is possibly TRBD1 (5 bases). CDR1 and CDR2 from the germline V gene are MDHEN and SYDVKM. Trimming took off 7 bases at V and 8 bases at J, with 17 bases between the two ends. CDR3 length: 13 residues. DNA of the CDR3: TGTGCCAGCACCCTCGGGACTCCTAGGGGCTACACCTTC. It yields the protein CASTLGTPRGYTF.